Given below is one T cell receptor beta chain in context. This CDR3 has 14 amino acids. CDR1 and CDR2 (germline): MNHEY, SMNVEV (reference sequence). V trimming: 4 bases; J trimming: 6 bases; junction bases outside the gene matches: 7. Method: immunoSEQ multiplex PCR; TCRdb's copy keeps in-frame clones and lacks some. The data contain roughly 59,000 clones, about 94% of them singletons. This sample is part of a study of T cell changes during pregnancy in multiple sclerosis. The clonotype was recovered from a female donor with multiple sclerosis, enrolled in a pregnancy study. The specimen was CD8+ T cells from peripheral blood mononuclear cells, collected in the second trimester of pregnancy. This chain links TRBV27 with TRBJ1-1, with 8 bases aligning to TRBD1. The CDR3 DNA is TGTGCCAGCAGTTCTATACAGGGGGATCCTGAAGCTTTCTTT. Translating it yields CASSSIQGDPEAFF.